The T cell receptor (beta chain) under discussion was sequenced for a study of blood T cell repertoires in COVID-19. From germline, CDR1 is MDHEN and CDR2 SYDVKM. CDR3 length: 13 residues. Trimming stripped 3 bases from V and 2 bases from J, with 7 bases between. Some clones are missing from TCRdb's copy, which holds only in-frame ones; the method was immunoSEQ multiplex PCR. There are around 140,000 clones in the sample; over 80% occur only once, and about 10% lies in the top ten. The clonotype comes from a man in his sixties who had recovered from COVID-19. The specimen sequenced was PBMCs or T cells enriched from blood (not recorded which). The chain combines TRBV28 with TRBJ1-2; the D is unclear. Written as DNA, the CDR3 is TGTGCCAGCAGTTTGTCGGGAAACTATGGCTACACCTTC. Translating it yields CASSLSGNYGYTF.